Following are 23 T cell receptor beta chains from one sample sequenced in a study of blood T cell repertoires in COVID-19. Only in-frame clones appear in the TCRdb table, and some are missing; sequencing was by immunoSEQ multiplex PCR. The sample lists 200,000 or so clones, around 85% seen once, with approximately 2.1% in the top ten. Sequenced material: peripheral blood. These TCRs come from a man aged 65 to 79 with active or convalescent COVID-19.

The rearrangement uses TRBV6-5 and TRBJ1-1; D remains unclear. Germline CDR1 and CDR2: MNHEY and SVGAGI. The length of the CDR3 is 15 residues. The V end was cut by 6 bases, the J end by 1 base, with 15 bases between. DNA of the CDR3: TGTGCCAGCAGCCGAGCTACAGTTGGGAACACTGAAGCTTTCTTT. It codes for CASSRATVGNTEAFF.

The rearrangement uses TRBV6-2 or TRBV6-3 and TRBJ2-3, with TRBD2 as a possible D gene (6 bases). V lost 2 bases and J 2 bases, leaving 14 bases between the germline ends. CDR1 and CDR2 from the germline V gene are MNHEY and SVGEGT. The CDR3 sequence is 16 residues long. The CDR3 DNA is TGTGCCAGCAGTTACGGGTCAACTAGCCCCACAGATACGCAGTATTTT. This sequence encodes CASSYGSTSPTDTQYF.

The chain is built from TRBV29-1 and TRBJ1-2; a weak D match, TRBD1 (6 bases). Germline values: CDR1 SQVTM, CDR2 ANQGSEA. The CDR3 totals 12 residues. The V end was cut by 6 bases, the J end by 7 bases, with 15 bases between. DNA of the CDR3: TGCAGCGTAGGCACAGGGTTTGGTGGCTACACCTTC. It is translated as CSVGTGFGGYTF.

This chain joins TRBV28 and TRBJ1-2; D not resolved. CDR1 is MDHEN and CDR2 is SYDVKM in the germline V gene. The CDR3 sequence is 14 residues long. Deletions cut 3 bases from V and 2 bases from J, with 10 bases between. CDR3 nucleotide sequence: TGTGCCAGCAGTTTCGCCGGGAGAAACTATGGCTACACCTTC. Translation: CASSFAGRNYGYTF.

The J gene is TRBJ1-4, the V gene TRBV5-1; D perhaps matches TRBD1 (6 bases). The CDR3 totals 16 residues. Germline V gene sequence: CDR1 SGHRS, CDR2 YFSETQ. The ends were cut back, 4 bases at V and 7 bases at J, with 20 bases in the middle. The CDR3 loop is CASSIQGGLRGEKLFF. The CDR3 region has the DNA TGCGCCAGCAGCATACAGGGCGGTCTACGGGGTGAAAAACTGTTTTTT.

This chain joins TRBV3-1 (or the pseudogene TRBV3-2) and TRBJ1-6; 8 positions match TRBD1. Germline lookup yields CDR1 LGHDT and CDR2 YNNKEL (reference sequence). This CDR3 spans 14 amino acids. Germline trimming cut 4 bases from V and 10 bases from J; bases unmatched to any gene: 6. For the CDR3, the DNA is TGTGCCAGCAGCCTAACAGGGGGGAACTCACCCCTCCACTTT. Its protein product is CASSLTGGNSPLHF.

The chain is built from TRBV30 and TRBJ1-5; D ambiguous. In germline, CDR1 is GTSNPN, CDR2 SVGIG (reference sequence). This CDR3 region has 13 residues. V dropped 3 bases and J dropped 5 bases, with 11 bases sitting between them. This CDR3 reads CAWSLHRDQPQHF. CDR3 DNA sequence: TGTGCCTGGAGCTTGCACCGAGATCAGCCCCAGCATTTT.

This clone was detected once. This rearrangement joins TRBV5-1 to TRBJ2-1; 11 positions agree with TRBD2. J was trimmed by 4 bases and V by 0 bases; bases with no gene match: 6. Germline CDR1 is SGHRS and CDR2 is YFSETQ. The CDR3 is 17 residues long. DNA of the CDR3: TGCGCCAGCAGCTTGGCCGGGACTAGCGGTTCATACAATGAGCAGTTCTTC. This codes for CASSLAGTSGSYNEQFF.

This clone has ten or more counts. The rearrangement links TRBV6-2 or TRBV6-3 to TRBJ1-1; D is possibly TRBD1 (6 bases). CDR1 and CDR2 from the germline V gene are MNHEY and SVGEGT. The CDR3 covers 14 residues. V lost 5 bases, J lost 2 bases, and 12 bases lay in between. The CDR3 here is CASSQWGTNTEAFF. In DNA, the CDR3 is TGTGCCAGCAGTCAATGGGGGACAAACACTGAAGCTTTCTTT.

Only a few counts were recorded for this clone. The J gene is TRBJ2-2, the V gene TRBV6-5, with 8 bases aligning to TRBD1. The CDR3 extends over 14 amino acids. Looked up from germline, CDR1 is MNHEY and CDR2 is SVGAGI. J gave up 6 bases and V 4 bases, and 4 bases lay outside the gene matches. The CDR3 loop reads CASSFRTGPGELFF. The DNA of the CDR3 is TGTGCCAGCAGTTTTAGGACAGGGCCCGGGGAGCTGTTTTTT.

This rearrangement joins TRBV3-1 (or the pseudogene TRBV3-2) to TRBJ2-7; the match to TRBD2 covers 7 bases. After removal of 4 bases from V and 7 bases from J, the junction contained 4 bases not matched to a gene. The V gene's germline CDR1 is LGHDT and CDR2 YNNKEL (reference sequence). The CDR3 spans 12 residues. This CDR3 is CASSLSGVEQYF. DNA of the CDR3: TGTGCCAGCAGCCTCAGCGGGGTAGAGCAGTACTTC.

The chain uses TRBV5-4 and TRBJ1-1, with D possibly TRBD1 on 6 matching bases. Trimming cost V 4 bases and J 5 bases, with 12 bases left between them. The CDR3 loop spans 13 amino acids. Germline CDR1 and CDR2: SGHNT and YYREEE (reference sequence). CDR3 DNA: TGTGCCAGCAGCACCGGGACACATACTGAAGCTTTCTTT. This codes for CASSTGTHTEAFF.

Notes on this clone: A read error may account for a junction end that differs from germline. The chain uses TRBV6-5 and TRBJ2-1, with D possibly matching TRBD1 (6 bases). The CDR3 extends over 11 amino acids. Germline V gives CDR1 MNHEY, CDR2 SVGAGI. CDR3 loop: CASSSQGFSLF. DNA of the CDR3: TGTGCCAGCAGTAGTCAGGGGTTCTCACTCTTC.

The chain couples TRBV28 to TRBJ2-3; D is perhaps TRBD1 (5 bases). Trimming stripped 7 bases from V and 2 bases from J, with 10 bases between. This CDR3 has 13 amino acids. Germline V gene sequence: CDR1 MDHEN, CDR2 SYDVKM. The CDR3 region has the DNA TGTGCCAGCATATCAGGGAACACAGATACGCAGTATTTT. Translation: CASISGNTDTQYF.

The chain couples TRBV4-2 to TRBJ2-7; TRBD2 matches 12 bases. The J segment lost 2 bases and the V segment lost 5 bases, leaving 7 bases of the junction unmatched. The CDR3 covers 16 residues. Germline loops: CDR1 LGHNA, CDR2 YNFKEQ. In nucleotides, the CDR3 is TGTGCCAGCAGCACTCGGACTAGCGGGGTGACCTACGAGCAGTACTTC. It translates to CASSTRTSGVTYEQYF.

The rearrangement links TRBV3-1 (or the pseudogene TRBV3-2) to TRBJ2-1, with D possibly being TRBD2 (7 bases). V lost 2 bases to trimming and J lost 5 bases, with 19 bases between them. There are 17 residues in the CDR3. CDR1 is LGHDT, CDR2 YNNKEL, per germline (reference sequence). The chain's CDR3 is CASSQMGGAGKNNEQFF. The CDR3 nucleotides are TGTGCCAGCAGCCAAATGGGGGGGGCAGGGAAGAACAATGAGCAGTTCTTC.

The rearrangement links TRBV7-2 to TRBJ2-2; 7 bases fit TRBD1. This CDR3 has 16 amino acids. V lost 0 bases and J lost 2; bases outside the gene matches: 3. Germline loops: CDR1 SGHTA, CDR2 FQGNSA. The CDR3 here is CASSLAYRGNTGELFF. The CDR3 DNA reads TGTGCCAGCAGCTTAGCTTACAGGGGAAACACCGGGGAGCTGTTTTTT.

The chain has TRBV6-5 and TRBJ2-7, with TRBD2 matching over 12 bases. V lost 2 bases to trimming and J lost 10 bases; unmatched junction nucleotides: 6. There are 14 residues in the CDR3. Germline values: CDR1 MNHEY, CDR2 SVGAGI. CDR3 DNA sequence: TGTGCCAGCAGTTACGGGCTAGCGGGGGGGCGCCAGTACTTC. Translated: CASSYGLAGGRQYF.

CDR3 nucleotide sequence: TGCGCCAGCAGCTTGGGGGCAGGGTTAGGCTACACCTTC. It translates to CASSLGAGLGYTF. The chain uses TRBV5-1 and TRBJ1-2; tentatively, D is TRBD1 (5 bases). V gave up 0 bases and J gave up 8 bases, with 11 bases separating them. The CDR3 extends over 13 amino acids. In germline, CDR1 is SGHRS, CDR2 YFSETQ. Looking up the rest from reference TRBV5-1 and TRBJ1-2 gives the full variable domain: KAGVTQTPRYLIKTRGQQVTLSCSPISGHRSVSWYQQTPGQGLQFLFEYFSETQRNKGNFPGRFSGRQFSNSRSEMNVSTLELGDSALYLCASSLGAGLGYTFGSGTRLTVV.

The chain uses TRBV18 and TRBJ2-2, with D unclear. With 8 bases removed from V and 2 bases from J, the gap between germline ends came to 6 bases. Germline assignment: CDR1 KGHSH and CDR2 LQKENI. This CDR3 contains 12 residues. The DNA for the CDR3 is TGTGCCAGCGAGTATAACACCGGGGAGCTGTTTTTT. Protein: CASEYNTGELFF.

The table lists this clone with a few counts. The CDR3 coding sequence is TGTGCCAGCAGTTCTTCATGGGGCAGTCATCAGCCCCAGCATTTT. Amino acids: CASSSSWGSHQPQHF. This chain connects TRBV6-5 to TRBJ1-5; maybe TRBD1 (5 bases). There are 15 residues in the CDR3. Trimming shortened V by 4 bases and J by 5 bases, and 15 bases separated the two germline ends. The V gene's germline CDR1 is MNHEY and CDR2 SVGAGI.

The CDR3 loop reads CASSFPRGRSDLNTEAFF. The CDR3 coding sequence is TGTGCCAGCAGCTTCCCCAGGGGGCGCTCAGATTTGAACACTGAAGCTTTCTTT. The V gene is TRBV7-9, the J gene TRBJ1-1; TRBD1 aligns across 8 bases. V shed 3 bases and J 0 bases; nucleotides not matched to a gene: 12. In germline, CDR1 is SEHNR, CDR2 FQNEAQ (reference sequence). The CDR3 runs 18 residues. Filled out from reference TRBV7-9 and TRBJ1-1, the complete variable domain reads DTGVSQNPRHKITKRGQNVTFRCDPISEHNRLYWYRQTLGQGPEFLTYFQNEAQLEKSRLLSDRFSAERPKGSFSTLEIQRTEQGDSAMYLCASSFPRGRSDLNTEAFFGQGTRLTVV.

V gene TRBV4-1 combines with J gene TRBJ2-4; tentative D call: TRBD1 (5 bases). Trimming shortened V by 0 bases and J by 1 base, and 13 bases separated the two germline ends. The CDR3 runs 17 residues. Germline V CDR1 and CDR2: MGHRA, YSYEKL. CDR3 DNA: TGCGCCAGCAGCCAAGAAAGGGCAGGGTCTGCCAAAAACATTCAGTACTTC. Amino acids: CASSQERAGSAKNIQYF.